Listed here is a single TCR beta chain. The CDR3 sequence is 14 residues long. CDR1 and CDR2 (germline): PRHDT, FYEKMQ (reference sequence). Trimming left V 5 bases short and J 0 bases short, with 8 bases between. The method was immunoSEQ multiplex PCR; TCRdb's version includes in-frame clones alone and lacks a portion of them. Among about 73,000 clones listed, approximately 77% were seen once. This sample is part of a study of blood T cell repertoires in COVID-19. This clonotype was sampled from an older man with COVID-19, enrolled during active disease. J is TRBJ1-3 and V is TRBV13, with unresolved D. The sequenced sample was peripheral blood. Here the CDR3 reads CASSMRDSGNTIYF. The DNA for the CDR3 is TGTGCCAGCAGCATGCGGGACTCTGGAAACACCATATATTTT.